These T cell receptor beta chains were read from a single sample in a study of identical twins. TCRdb called the 5' RACE reads again in MiXCR, with one record for every CDR3 protein. Among around 960,000 distinct CDR3 sequences listed, roughly 12% were seen once. The sample was also linked to a second study, of yellow fever vaccine responses in identical twins.

The sample was PBMCs. These receptors were collected from a young woman in good health. Both conserved end residues are trimmed from each CDR3.

j_call v_call cdr3_aa
TRBJ1-2 TRBV10-3 AISEGGGYGYT
TRBJ2-2 TRBV7-3 ASTARGSGELF
TRBJ1-6 TRBV5-1 ASSPEGRISPLH
TRBJ2-5 TRBV6-2/TRBV6-3 ASSLLWTSFGETQY
TRBJ2-4 TRBV29-1 SVEGGKNIQY
TRBJ2-1 TRBV7-8 ASSPRGLNSYNEQF
TRBJ1-1 TRBV20-1 SAGDTLNTEAF
TRBJ1-6 TRBV9 ASSREGSSYNSPLH
TRBJ2-3 TRBV4-2 ASSQELAGGLTDTQY
TRBJ1-5 TRBV18 ASSLDREPQH
TRBJ1-1 TRBV12-3/TRBV12-4 ASSFRGDAEAF
TRBJ2-5 TRBV7-9 ASTLTEETQY
TRBJ2-4 TRBV11-1 ASSLEWTGRRAQYGNIQY
TRBJ2-1 TRBV7-9 ASSLVPINEQF
TRBJ2-7 TRBV4-2 ASSPGTSGRGFQYEQY
TRBJ2-1 TRBV20-1 SASYRLAGGFEQF
TRBJ1-2 TRBV28 ASSSTRQGPNYGYT
TRBJ2-1 TRBV7-8 ASKGLRFTYNEQF
TRBJ2-3 TRBV5-1 ASSLGTSGGAFADTQY
TRBJ2-4 TRBV20-1 SARLDQNGNIQY
TRBJ2-3 TRBV7-9 ASSTGSTGGGTDTQY
TRBJ2-7 TRBV6-5 ASSYSVRGHSYEQY
TRBJ2-3 TRBV20-1 SAQVSWRGSDTQY